Sequencing of this T cell receptor (beta chain) was carried out in a study of T-cell memory formation after mild COVID-19. Findings and caveats of the study: The CD4+ clones that contracted clustered mainly within CM and EM, and the CD8+ clones concentrated in EMRA.

J gave up 4 bases and V 5 bases, and 10 bases lay outside the gene matches. CDR1 and CDR2 from the germline V gene are SGHNT and YENEEA. This CDR3 has 16 residues. TCRdb itself ran the 5' RACE reads through MiXCR, one entry per CDR3 protein. The table includes about 190,000 distinct CDR3 sequences, about 21% detected once. This clonotype was seen more than once but under ten times. Its target is not known. The rearrangement joins TRBV11-3 to TRBJ2-1; 8 bases fit TRBD2. This TCR derives from an adult woman who had mild COVID-19 (a few samples of this study predate the infection). Cell type and time point are not known. The specimen was PBMCs or a T cell subset sorted from them (not recorded which). CDR3 bases: TGTGCCAGCAGCCCCAGGAGAGCGGGAGCTTACAATGAGCAGTTCTTC. Residues: CASSPRRAGAYNEQFF.